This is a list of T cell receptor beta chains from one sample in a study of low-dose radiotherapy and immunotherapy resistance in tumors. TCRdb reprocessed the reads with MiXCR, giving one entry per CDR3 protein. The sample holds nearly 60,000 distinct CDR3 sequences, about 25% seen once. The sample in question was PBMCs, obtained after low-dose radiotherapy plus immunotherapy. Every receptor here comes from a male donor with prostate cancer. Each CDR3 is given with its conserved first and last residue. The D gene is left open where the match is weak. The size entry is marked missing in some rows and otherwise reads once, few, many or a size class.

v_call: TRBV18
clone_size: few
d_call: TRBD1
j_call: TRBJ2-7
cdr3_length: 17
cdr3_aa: CASSPFQWGQGRYEQYF
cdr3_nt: TGTGCCAGCTCACCTTTTCAGTGGGGACAGGGTCGCTACGAGCAGTACTTC

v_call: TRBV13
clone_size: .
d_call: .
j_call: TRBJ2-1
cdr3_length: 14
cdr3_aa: CASSGYSPGNEQFF
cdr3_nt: TGTGCCAGCAGCGGCTACAGTCCTGGGAATGAGCAGTTCTTC

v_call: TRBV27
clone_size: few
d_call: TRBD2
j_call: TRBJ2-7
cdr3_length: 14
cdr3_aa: CASSFMQRDYEQYF
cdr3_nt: TGTGCCAGCAGTTTTATGCAGCGGGACTACGAGCAGTACTTC

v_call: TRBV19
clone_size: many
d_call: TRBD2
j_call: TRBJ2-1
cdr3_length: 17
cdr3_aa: CASSIVLAGEYPNEQFF
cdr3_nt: TGTGCCAGTAGTATCGTTCTAGCGGGAGAGTATCCCAATGAGCAGTTCTTC

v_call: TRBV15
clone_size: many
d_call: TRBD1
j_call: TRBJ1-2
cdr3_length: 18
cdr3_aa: CATSRDMGGQSVRMYYTF
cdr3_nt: TGTGCCACCAGCAGAGATATGGGGGGACAGTCAGTCCGAATGTACTACACCTTC

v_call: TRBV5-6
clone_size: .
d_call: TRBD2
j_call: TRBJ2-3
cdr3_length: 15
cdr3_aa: CASSLWSGGPDTQYF
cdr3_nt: TGTGCCAGCAGCTTGTGGTCGGGGGGGCCAGATACGCAGTATTTT

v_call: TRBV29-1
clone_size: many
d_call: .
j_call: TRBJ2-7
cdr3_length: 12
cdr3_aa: CSVGAWDYEQYF
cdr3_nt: TGCAGCGTTGGGGCGTGGGACTACGAGCAGTACTTC

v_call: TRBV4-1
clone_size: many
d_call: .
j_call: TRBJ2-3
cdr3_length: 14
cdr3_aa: CASRTAPSTDTQYF
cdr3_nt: TGCGCCAGCAGGACAGCTCCTAGCACAGATACGCAGTATTTT

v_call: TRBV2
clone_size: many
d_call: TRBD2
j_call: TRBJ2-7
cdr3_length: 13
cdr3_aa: CASKGSGDYEQYF
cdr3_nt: TGTGCCAGCAAAGGTAGCGGGGACTACGAGCAGTACTTC

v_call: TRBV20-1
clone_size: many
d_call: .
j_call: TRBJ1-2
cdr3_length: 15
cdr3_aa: CSAREARGFYYGYTF
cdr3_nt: TGCAGTGCCCGAGAGGCCAGGGGTTTTTACTATGGCTACACCTTC

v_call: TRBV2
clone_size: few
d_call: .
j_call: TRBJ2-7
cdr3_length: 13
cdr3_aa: CASRRVRTYEQYF
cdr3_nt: TGTGCCAGCAGGCGTGTACGTACCTACGAGCAGTACTTC

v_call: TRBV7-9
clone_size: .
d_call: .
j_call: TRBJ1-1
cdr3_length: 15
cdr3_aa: CASSPSLGPNTEAFF
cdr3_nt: TGTGCCAGCAGCCCCTCTTTGGGTCCGAACACTGAAGCTTTCTTT

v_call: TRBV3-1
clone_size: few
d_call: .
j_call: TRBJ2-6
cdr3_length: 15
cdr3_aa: CASSRGLSGANVLTF
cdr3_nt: TGTGCCAGCAGCCGAGGACTCTCTGGGGCCAACGTCCTGACTTTC

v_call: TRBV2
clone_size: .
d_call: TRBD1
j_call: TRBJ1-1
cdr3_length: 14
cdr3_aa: CASGLQGADPEAFF
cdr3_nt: TGTGCCAGCGGGTTACAGGGGGCAGACCCTGAAGCTTTCTTT

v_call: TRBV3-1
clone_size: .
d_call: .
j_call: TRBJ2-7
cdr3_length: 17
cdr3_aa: CASSQDLGTLLVHEQYF
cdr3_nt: TGTGCCAGCAGCCAAGACCTAGGGACGCTACTCGTCCACGAGCAGTACTTC

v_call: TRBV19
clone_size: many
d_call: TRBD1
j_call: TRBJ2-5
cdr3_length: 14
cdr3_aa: CANPTGTGGGTQYF
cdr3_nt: TGTGCCAACCCAACCGGGACAGGGGGAGGGACCCAGTACTTC

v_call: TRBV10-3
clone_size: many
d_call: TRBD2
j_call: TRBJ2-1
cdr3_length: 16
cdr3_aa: CAISGREGSVGNEQFF
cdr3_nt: TGTGCCATCAGTGGCCGGGAGGGGTCCGTAGGGAATGAGCAGTTCTTC

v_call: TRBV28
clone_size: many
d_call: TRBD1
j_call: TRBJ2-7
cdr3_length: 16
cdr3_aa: CASSLWKDRGRYEQYF
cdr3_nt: TGTGCCAGCAGTTTATGGAAGGACAGGGGGCGATACGAGCAGTACTTC

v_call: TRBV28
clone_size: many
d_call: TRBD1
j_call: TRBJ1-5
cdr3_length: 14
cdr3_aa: CASSLGQTNQPQHF
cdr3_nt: TGTGCCAGTAGTTTGGGACAGACAAATCAGCCCCAGCATTTT

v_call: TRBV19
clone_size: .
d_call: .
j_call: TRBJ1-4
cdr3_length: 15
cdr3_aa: CASSAHREANEKLFF
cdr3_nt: TGTGCCAGTAGTGCCCACAGGGAGGCTAATGAAAAACTGTTTTTT

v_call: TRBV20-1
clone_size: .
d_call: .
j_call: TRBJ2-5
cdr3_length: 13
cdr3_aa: CSARAPGPGTQYF
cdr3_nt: TGCAGTGCTAGGGCTCCTGGACCCGGGACCCAGTACTTC

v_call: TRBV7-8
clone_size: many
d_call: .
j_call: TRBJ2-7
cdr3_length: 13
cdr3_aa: CASSLAVIYEQYF
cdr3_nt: TGTGCCAGCAGCTTAGCGGTAATCTACGAGCAGTACTTC

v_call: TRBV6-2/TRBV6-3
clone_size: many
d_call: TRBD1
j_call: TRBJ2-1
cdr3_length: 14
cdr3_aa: CASTRTGGAGEQFF
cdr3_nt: TGTGCCAGCACCCGGACAGGGGGCGCGGGTGAGCAGTTCTTC

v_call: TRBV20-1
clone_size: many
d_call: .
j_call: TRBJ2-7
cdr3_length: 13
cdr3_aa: CSARGLTSYEQYF
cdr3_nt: TGCAGTGCTAGAGGACTAACCTCCTACGAGCAGTACTTC

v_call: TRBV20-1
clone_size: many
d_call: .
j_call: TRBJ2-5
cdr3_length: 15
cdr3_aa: CSAPEQTRFQETQYF
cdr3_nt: TGCAGTGCCCCCGAGCAAACTAGATTCCAAGAGACCCAGTACTTC

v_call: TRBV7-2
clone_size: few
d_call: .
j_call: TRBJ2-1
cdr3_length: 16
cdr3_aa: CASSLGGGGVYNEQFF
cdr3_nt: TGTGCCAGCAGCTTAGGTGGAGGGGGCGTCTACAATGAGCAGTTCTTC

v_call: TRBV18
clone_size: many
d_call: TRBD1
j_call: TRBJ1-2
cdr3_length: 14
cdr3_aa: CASSDGTVTYGYTF
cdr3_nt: TGTGCCAGCTCAGACGGGACAGTAACCTATGGCTACACCTTC

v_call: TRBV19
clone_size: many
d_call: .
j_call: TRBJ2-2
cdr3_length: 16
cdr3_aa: CASSIGTGSSTGELFF
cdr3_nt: TGTGCCAGTAGTATAGGCACAGGGAGTTCCACCGGGGAGCTGTTTTTT

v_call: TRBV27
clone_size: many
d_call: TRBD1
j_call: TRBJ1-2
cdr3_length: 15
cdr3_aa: CASARLLQGNYGYTF
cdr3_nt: TGTGCCAGCGCCCGTCTACTACAGGGGAACTATGGCTACACCTTC

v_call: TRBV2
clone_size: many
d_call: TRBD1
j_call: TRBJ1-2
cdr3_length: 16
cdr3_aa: CASSEARGQGWNGYTF
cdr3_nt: TGTGCCAGCAGTGAAGCTAGAGGACAGGGCTGGAATGGCTACACCTTC

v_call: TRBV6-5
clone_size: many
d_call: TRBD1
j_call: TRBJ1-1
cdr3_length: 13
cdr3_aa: CASSYNTGGDAFF
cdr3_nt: TGTGCCAGCAGTTATAATACAGGGGGGGACGCTTTCTTT

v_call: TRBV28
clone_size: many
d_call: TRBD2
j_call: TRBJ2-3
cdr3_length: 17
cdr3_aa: CASSFSSGASRTDTQYF
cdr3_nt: TGTGCCAGCAGTTTCTCTAGCGGGGCCTCCCGCACAGATACGCAGTATTTT

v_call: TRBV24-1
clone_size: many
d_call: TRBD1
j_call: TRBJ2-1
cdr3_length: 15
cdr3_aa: CATSDLGTGWDEQFF
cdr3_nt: TGTGCCACCAGTGATTTGGGGACAGGGTGGGATGAGCAGTTCTTC

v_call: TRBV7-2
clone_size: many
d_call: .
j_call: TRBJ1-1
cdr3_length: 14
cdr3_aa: CASSLQGVNTEAFF
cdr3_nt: TGTGCCAGCAGCCTGCAGGGTGTTAACACTGAAGCTTTCTTT

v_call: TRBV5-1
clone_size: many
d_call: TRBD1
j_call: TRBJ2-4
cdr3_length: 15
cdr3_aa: CASSLDRGLMDIQYF
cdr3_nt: TGCGCCAGCAGCTTGGACAGGGGGCTGATGGACATTCAGTACTTC

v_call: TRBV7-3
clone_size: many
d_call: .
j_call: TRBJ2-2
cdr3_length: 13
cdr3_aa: CASSLNTAGELFF
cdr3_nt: TGTGCCAGCAGCCTGAATACCGCCGGGGAGCTGTTTTTT

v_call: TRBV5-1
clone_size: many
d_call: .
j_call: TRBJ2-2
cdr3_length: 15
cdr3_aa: CASSQGGSNTGELFF
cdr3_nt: TGCGCCAGCAGCCAGGGGGGATCGAACACCGGGGAGCTGTTTTTT

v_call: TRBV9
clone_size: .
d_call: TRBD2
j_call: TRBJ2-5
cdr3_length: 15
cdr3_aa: CASSTNSGRGETQYF
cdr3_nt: TGTGCCAGCAGTACTAACAGCGGGAGGGGAGAGACCCAGTACTTC

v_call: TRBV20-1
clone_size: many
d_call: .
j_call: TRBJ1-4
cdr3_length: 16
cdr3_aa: CSARPVTGKSNEKLFF
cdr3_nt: TGCAGTGCTAGACCTGTAACAGGAAAATCAAATGAAAAACTGTTTTTT

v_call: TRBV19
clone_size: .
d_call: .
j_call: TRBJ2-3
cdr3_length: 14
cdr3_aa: CASSITPGTDTQYF
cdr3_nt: TGTGCCAGTAGTATAACCCCAGGCACAGATACGCAGTATTTT

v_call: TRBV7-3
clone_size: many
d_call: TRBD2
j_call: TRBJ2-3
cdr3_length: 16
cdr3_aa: CASSLKRGAGTDTQYF
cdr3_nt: TGTGCCAGCAGCTTAAAGCGGGGGGCCGGCACAGATACGCAGTATTTT

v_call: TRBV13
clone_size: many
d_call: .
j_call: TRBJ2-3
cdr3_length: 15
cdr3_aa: CASSLGYRGTDTQYF
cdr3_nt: TGTGCCAGCAGCTTAGGCTATAGAGGCACAGATACGCAGTATTTT

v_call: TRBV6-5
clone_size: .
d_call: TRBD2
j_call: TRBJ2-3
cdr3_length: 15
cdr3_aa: CASSYSRGGSDTQYF
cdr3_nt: TGTGCCAGCAGTTACTCGCGGGGGGGCTCAGATACGCAGTATTTT

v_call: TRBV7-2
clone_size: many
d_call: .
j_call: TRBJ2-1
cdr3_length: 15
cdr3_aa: CASSPYTPGYNEQFF
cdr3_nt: TGTGCCAGCAGCCCATATACCCCCGGGTACAATGAGCAGTTCTTC

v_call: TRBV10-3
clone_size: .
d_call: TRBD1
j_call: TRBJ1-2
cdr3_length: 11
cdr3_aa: CAGQGFYGYTF
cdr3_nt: TGTGCCGGACAGGGGTTCTATGGCTACACCTTC

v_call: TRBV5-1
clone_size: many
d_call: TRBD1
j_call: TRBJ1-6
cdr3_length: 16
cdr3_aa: CASSLESQDRGSPLHF
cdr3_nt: TGCGCCAGCAGCCTCGAGTCGCAAGACAGGGGGTCACCCCTCCACTTT

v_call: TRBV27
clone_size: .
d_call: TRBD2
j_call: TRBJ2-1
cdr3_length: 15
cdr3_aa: CASSSGGVYSNEQFF
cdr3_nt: TGTGCCAGCAGTTCCGGGGGGGTTTACAGCAATGAGCAGTTCTTC

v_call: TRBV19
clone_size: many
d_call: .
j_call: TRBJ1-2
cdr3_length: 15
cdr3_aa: CASSPPRGRVRGYTF
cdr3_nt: TGTGCCAGTAGTCCCCCGCGGGGGCGAGTTAGAGGCTACACCTTC

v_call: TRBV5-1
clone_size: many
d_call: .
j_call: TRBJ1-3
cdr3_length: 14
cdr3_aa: CASSLGQSGNTIYF
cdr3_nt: TGCGCCAGCAGCTTGGGACAGTCTGGAAACACCATATATTTT

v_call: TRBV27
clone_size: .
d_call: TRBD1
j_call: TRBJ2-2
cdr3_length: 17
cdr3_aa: CASSPGTAVQNTGELFF
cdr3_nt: TGTGCCAGCAGTCCCGGGACAGCTGTCCAAAACACCGGGGAGCTGTTTTTT

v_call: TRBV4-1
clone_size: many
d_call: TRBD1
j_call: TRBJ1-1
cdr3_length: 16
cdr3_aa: CASSLDRGGIGTEAFF
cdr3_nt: TGCGCCAGCAGCTTAGACAGGGGTGGGATCGGCACTGAAGCTTTCTTT

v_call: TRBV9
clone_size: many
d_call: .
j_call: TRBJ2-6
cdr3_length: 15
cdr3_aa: CASSGGNSGANVLTF
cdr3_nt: TGTGCCAGCAGCGGGGGAAACTCTGGGGCCAACGTCCTGACTTTC

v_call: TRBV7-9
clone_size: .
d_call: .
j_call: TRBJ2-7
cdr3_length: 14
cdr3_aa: CASTVGWNSYEQYF
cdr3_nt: TGTGCCAGCACCGTAGGCTGGAACTCATACGAGCAGTACTTC

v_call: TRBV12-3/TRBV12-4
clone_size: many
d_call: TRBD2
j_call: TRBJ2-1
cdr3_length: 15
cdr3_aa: CASSYGTSGLNEQFF
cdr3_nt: TGTGCCAGCAGTTACGGGACTAGCGGGTTGAATGAGCAGTTCTTC

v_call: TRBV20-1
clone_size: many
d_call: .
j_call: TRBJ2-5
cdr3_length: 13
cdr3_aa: CSPSRDTPRTQYF
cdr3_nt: TGCAGTCCCAGCAGGGACACCCCCAGGACCCAGTACTTC